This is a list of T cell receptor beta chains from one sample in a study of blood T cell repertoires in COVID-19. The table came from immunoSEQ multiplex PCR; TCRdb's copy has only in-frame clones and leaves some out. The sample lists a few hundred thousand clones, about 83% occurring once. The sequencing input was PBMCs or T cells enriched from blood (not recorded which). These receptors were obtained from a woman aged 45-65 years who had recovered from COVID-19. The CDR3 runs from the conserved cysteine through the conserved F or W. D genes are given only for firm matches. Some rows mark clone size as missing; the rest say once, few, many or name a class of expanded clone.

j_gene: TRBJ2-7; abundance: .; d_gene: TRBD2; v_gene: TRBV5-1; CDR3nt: TGCGCCAGCAGCTCCCCAGGGACGTCGGGGGGGGAGCAGTACTTC; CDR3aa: CASSSPGTSGGEQYF
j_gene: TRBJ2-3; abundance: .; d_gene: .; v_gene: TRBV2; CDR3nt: TGTGCCAGCAGTGAAAGAGGGGGGGCCTCTACGCAGTATTTT; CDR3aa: CASSERGGASTQYF
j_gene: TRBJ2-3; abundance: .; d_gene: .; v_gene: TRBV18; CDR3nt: TGTGCCAGCTCATCCTACACAGATACGCAGTATTTT; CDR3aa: CASSSYTDTQYF
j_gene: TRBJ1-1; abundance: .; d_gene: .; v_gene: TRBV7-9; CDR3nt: TGTGCCAGCAGCTTAGAGGGGCGGCTGAACACTGAAGCTTTCTTT; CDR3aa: CASSLEGRLNTEAFF
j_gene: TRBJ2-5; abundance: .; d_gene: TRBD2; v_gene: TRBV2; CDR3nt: TGTGCCAGCATCCCAAGGACTAGCGGGGAGCGGGAGACCCAGTACTTC; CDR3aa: CASIPRTSGERETQYF
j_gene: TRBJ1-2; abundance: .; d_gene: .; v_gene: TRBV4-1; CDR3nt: TGCGCCAGCAGCCAAGATTGGGGCCCGAACGTTTATGGCTACACCTTC; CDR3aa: CASSQDWGPNVYGYTF
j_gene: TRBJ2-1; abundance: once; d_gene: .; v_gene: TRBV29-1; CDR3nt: TGCAGCGTTGAAGAGTCGGGCGCCGGAGGAAATGAGCAGTTCTTC; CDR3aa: CSVEESGAGGNEQFF
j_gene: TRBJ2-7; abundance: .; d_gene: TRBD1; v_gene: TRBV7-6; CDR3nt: TGTGCCAGCAGCCGGGACAGGGGGGATCACGAGCAGTACTTC; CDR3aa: CASSRDRGDHEQYF
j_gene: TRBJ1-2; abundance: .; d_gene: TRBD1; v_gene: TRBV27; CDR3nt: TGTGCCAGCAGTCCAAGACAGGGGATGGACTATGGCTACACCTTC; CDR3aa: CASSPRQGMDYGYTF
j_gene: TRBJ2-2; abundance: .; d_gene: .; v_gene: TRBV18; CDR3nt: TGTGCCAGCTCACCACAACAGGGAAGAAAGACCGGGGAGCTGTTTTTT; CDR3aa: CASSPQQGRKTGELFF
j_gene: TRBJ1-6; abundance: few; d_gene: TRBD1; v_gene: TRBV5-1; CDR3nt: TGCGCCAGCAGCTTGGCCCCAGGGGGCTTGAATTCACCCCTCCACTTT; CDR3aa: CASSLAPGGLNSPLHF
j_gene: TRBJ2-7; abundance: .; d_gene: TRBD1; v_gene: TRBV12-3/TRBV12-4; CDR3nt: TGTGCCAGCAGTTTGGGACAGACCTACGAGCAGTACTTC; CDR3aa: CASSLGQTYEQYF